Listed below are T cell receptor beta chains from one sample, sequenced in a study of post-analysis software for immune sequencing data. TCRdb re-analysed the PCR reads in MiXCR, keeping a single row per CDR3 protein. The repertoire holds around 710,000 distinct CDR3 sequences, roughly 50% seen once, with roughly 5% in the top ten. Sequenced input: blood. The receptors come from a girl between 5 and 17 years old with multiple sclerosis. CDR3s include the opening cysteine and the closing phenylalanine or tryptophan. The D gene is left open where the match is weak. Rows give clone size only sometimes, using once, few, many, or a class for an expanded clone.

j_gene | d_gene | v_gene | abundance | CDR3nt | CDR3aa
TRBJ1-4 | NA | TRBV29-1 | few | TGCAGCGCTGGGAACAGGGCTAATGAAAAACTGTTTTTT | CSAGNRANEKLFF
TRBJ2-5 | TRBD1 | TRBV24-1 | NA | TGTGCCACCAGTGACCCGGGACAGGGACCGCAAGAGACCCAGTACTTC | CATSDPGQGPQETQYF
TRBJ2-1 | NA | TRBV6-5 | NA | TGTGCCAGCAGTTTTGCCCGACAGGTGCCAACCAATGAGCAGTTCTTC | CASSFARQVPTNEQFF
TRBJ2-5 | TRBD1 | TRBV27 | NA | TGTGCCAGCGGGGGACAGGAAAATCCGTTCTATCGAGAGACCCAGTACTTC | CASGGQENPFYRETQYF
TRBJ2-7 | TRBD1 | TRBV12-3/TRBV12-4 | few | TGTGCCAGCAGTTCCCGGGACAGGGGAGGCGAGCAGTACTTC | CASSSRDRGGEQYF
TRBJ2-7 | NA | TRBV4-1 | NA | TGCGCCAGCAGCCAAGAAGGGCGGGACCTCCTCGAGCAGTACTTC | CASSQEGRDLLEQYF
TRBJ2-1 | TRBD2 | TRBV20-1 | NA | TGCAGTGCTCCCCAGTTAACGGGAGGTTACAATGAGCAGTTCTTC | CSAPQLTGGYNEQFF
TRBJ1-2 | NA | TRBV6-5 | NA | TGTGCCAGCAGTTACGACAGGAAAACTTCCTATGGCTACACCTTC | CASSYDRKTSYGYTF
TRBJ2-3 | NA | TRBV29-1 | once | TGCAGCGTTGATCGGTCCACTAGCACAGATACGCAGTATTTT | CSVDRSTSTDTQYF
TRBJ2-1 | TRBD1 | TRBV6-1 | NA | TGTGCCAGCAGTGAGTGGGGACAGGGCGGTGAGCAGTTCTTC | CASSEWGQGGEQFF
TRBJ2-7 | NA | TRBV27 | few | TGTGCCAGCAGTTTAAAACCCCAACAGGGAGCCGCCTCCTACGAGCAGTACTTC | CASSLKPQQGAASYEQYF
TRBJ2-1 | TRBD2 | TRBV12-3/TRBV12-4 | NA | TGTGCCAGCAGTTTAGCGGGGACTAGCGGACTCCCGGGGGAGCAGTTCTTC | CASSLAGTSGLPGEQFF
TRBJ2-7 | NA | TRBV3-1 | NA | TGTGCCAGCAGCCAAAAAACAGGGTTTGGCGAGCAGTACTTC | CASSQKTGFGEQYF
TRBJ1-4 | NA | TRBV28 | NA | TGTGCCAGCAGGATCACGTTTCGAGAAAAACTGTTTTTT | CASRITFREKLFF
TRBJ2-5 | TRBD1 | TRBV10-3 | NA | TGTGCCATCAGTGAGCCTGGACAGGTCCCAGAGACCCAGTACTTC | CAISEPGQVPETQYF
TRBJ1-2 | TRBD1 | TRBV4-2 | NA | TGTGCCAGCAGCCAAGAATCTACTGGGACAGGGGTTTTGATCGACACCTTC | CASSQESTGTGVLIDTF
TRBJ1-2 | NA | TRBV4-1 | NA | TGCGCCAGCAGCCACCCCGGGGGGGCGACCCCTAACTATGGCTACACCTTC | CASSHPGGATPNYGYTF
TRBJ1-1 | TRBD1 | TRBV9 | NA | TGTGCCAGCAGCCCAACCGGGACAGTCACTGAAGCTTTCTTT | CASSPTGTVTEAFF
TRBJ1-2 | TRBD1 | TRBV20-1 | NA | TGCAGTGCTAGAGATAGAAGCGGACAGGGCTATGGCTACACCTTC | CSARDRSGQGYGYTF
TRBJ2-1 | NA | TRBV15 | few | TGTGCCACCAGCAGAGAGGGCCGCTATGAGCAGTTCTTC | CATSREGRYEQFF
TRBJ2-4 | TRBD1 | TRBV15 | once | TGTGCCACCAGCAGAGGAAGGGGACAGGGGGAAAACATTCAGTACTTC | CATSRGRGQGENIQYF
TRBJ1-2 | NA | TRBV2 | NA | TGTGCCAGCAGTTACAGGGACGTGGCTGACTATGGCTACACCTTC | CASSYRDVADYGYTF
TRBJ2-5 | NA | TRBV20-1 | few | TGCAGTGCCACACGTAGTAGCGTCTGGCAAGAGACCCAGTACTTC | CSATRSSVWQETQYF
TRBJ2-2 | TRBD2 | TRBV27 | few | TGTGCCACCCGGGGGGGAGTGTGGACCGGGGAGCTGTTTTTT | CATRGGVWTGELFF
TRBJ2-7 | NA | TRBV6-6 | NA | TGTGCCAGCAGTGGGGGGGCTAGGGGCTACGAGCAGTACTTC | CASSGGARGYEQYF
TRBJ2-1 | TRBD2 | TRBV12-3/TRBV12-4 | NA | TGTGCCAGCAGCTCTCCTAGCGGGAGTTACAATGAGCAGTTCTTC | CASSSPSGSYNEQFF
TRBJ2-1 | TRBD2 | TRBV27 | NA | TGTGCCAGCAGTGCAACGCTAGCGGGTACCCCCGGTGAGCAGTTCTTC | CASSATLAGTPGEQFF
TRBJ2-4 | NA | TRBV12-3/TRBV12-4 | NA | TGTGCCAGCACCCTGACGCCCAACGGCCAAAACATTCAGTACTTC | CASTLTPNGQNIQYF
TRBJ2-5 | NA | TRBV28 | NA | TGTGCCAGCAGTCCCACTCGACAAGAGACCCAGTACTTC | CASSPTRQETQYF
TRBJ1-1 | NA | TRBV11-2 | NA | TGTGCCAGCAGCTTAGGAGCTACCACTGAAGCTTTCTTT | CASSLGATTEAFF
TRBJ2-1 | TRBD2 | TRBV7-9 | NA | TGTGCCAGCAGCTTAGCGAGCGGGAGTCGTAATGAGCAGTTCTTC | CASSLASGSRNEQFF